A selection of T cell receptor beta chains follows, all from one sample in a study of blood T cell repertoires in COVID-19. Sequencing was performed with immunoSEQ multiplex PCR; in TCRdb, only in-frame clones are kept and a portion is missing. The data show approximately 100,000 clones, 75% to 90% seen once. The sequencing sample was made of peripheral blood. These receptors were collected from a woman in her seventies with active or convalescent COVID-19. Each CDR3 is given with its conserved first and last residue. The D gene is left open where the match is weak. Some rows have no size entry. The others give once, few or many, or a class for an expanded clone.

d_call: TRBD1
j_call: TRBJ2-5
v_call: TRBV18
clone_size: NA
cdr3_nt: TGTGCCAGCTCCTTGGGACAGGGGCAAGAGACCCAGTACTTC
cdr3_aa: CASSLGQGQETQYF

d_call: TRBD2
j_call: TRBJ2-7
v_call: TRBV11-2
clone_size: NA
cdr3_nt: TGTGCCAGCAGCCCACTTAGCGGGAGAACCTACGAGCAGTACTTC
cdr3_aa: CASSPLSGRTYEQYF

d_call: TRBD2
j_call: TRBJ2-2
v_call: TRBV7-6
clone_size: NA
cdr3_nt: TGTGCCAGCAGCCCGGGGACTAGCGGGGGCCGAAACACCGGGGAGCTGTTTTTT
cdr3_aa: CASSPGTSGGRNTGELFF

d_call: NA
j_call: TRBJ2-5
v_call: TRBV5-1
clone_size: NA
cdr3_nt: TGCGCCAGCAGCAAAGGGGTGGGGGAGACCCAGTACTTC
cdr3_aa: CASSKGVGETQYF

d_call: NA
j_call: TRBJ1-1
v_call: TRBV3-1/TRBV3-2
clone_size: NA
cdr3_nt: TGTGCCAGCAGCCGTAGAGTCGGGATGAACACTGAAGCTTTCTTT
cdr3_aa: CASSRRVGMNTEAFF

d_call: NA
j_call: TRBJ2-3
v_call: TRBV3-1/TRBV3-2
clone_size: NA
cdr3_nt: TGTGCCAGCAGCCAGTTAGTCCAGGGCACAGATACGCAGTATTTT
cdr3_aa: CASSQLVQGTDTQYF

d_call: NA
j_call: TRBJ2-2
v_call: TRBV24-1
clone_size: NA
cdr3_nt: TGTGCCACCAGTGATCCGACAGTGGGGTCCGGGGAGCTGTTTTTT
cdr3_aa: CATSDPTVGSGELFF

d_call: NA
j_call: TRBJ1-2
v_call: TRBV25-1
clone_size: NA
cdr3_nt: TGTGCCAGCAGCGACAGTAGCTATGGCTACACCTTC
cdr3_aa: CASSDSSYGYTF

d_call: NA
j_call: TRBJ1-5
v_call: TRBV28
clone_size: NA
cdr3_nt: TGTGCCAGCAGTTCAGGGGATCAGCCCCAGCATTTT
cdr3_aa: CASSSGDQPQHF

d_call: NA
j_call: TRBJ2-7
v_call: TRBV10-3
clone_size: NA
cdr3_nt: TGTGCCATCAGTGAAGGCAGGGACTACGAGCAGTACTTC
cdr3_aa: CAISEGRDYEQYF

d_call: NA
j_call: TRBJ2-3
v_call: TRBV5-1
clone_size: NA
cdr3_nt: TGCGCCAGCAGCTTGGGGTATGGTGGCAGGGCCTCCACAGATACGCAGTATTTT
cdr3_aa: CASSLGYGGRASTDTQYF

d_call: TRBD1
j_call: TRBJ1-6
v_call: TRBV5-1
clone_size: NA
cdr3_nt: TGCGCCAGCAGCTCAACAGGGGGCCAATCACCCCTCCACTTT
cdr3_aa: CASSSTGGQSPLHF

d_call: NA
j_call: TRBJ1-2
v_call: TRBV19
clone_size: NA
cdr3_nt: TGTGCCAGTAGTATCTCGACGAGGGAGGCTGGCTACACCTTC
cdr3_aa: CASSISTREAGYTF

d_call: TRBD2
j_call: TRBJ2-4
v_call: TRBV5-6
clone_size: NA
cdr3_nt: TGTGCCAGCAGCTCGGGGAGGGGATCCCTAAACATTCAGTACTTC
cdr3_aa: CASSSGRGSLNIQYF

d_call: NA
j_call: TRBJ1-1
v_call: TRBV28
clone_size: NA
cdr3_nt: TGTGCCAGCAGTTTGATCACAGGTAACACTGAAGCTTTCTTT
cdr3_aa: CASSLITGNTEAFF

d_call: TRBD2
j_call: TRBJ2-2
v_call: TRBV5-1
clone_size: NA
cdr3_nt: TGCGCCAGCACCCAACTAGCGGGAGGGAACACCGGGGAGCTGTTTTTT
cdr3_aa: CASTQLAGGNTGELFF

d_call: NA
j_call: TRBJ2-1
v_call: TRBV4-2
clone_size: NA
cdr3_nt: TGTGCCAGCAGCCAAGAGAGAACTGCCGACAATGAGCAGTTCTTC
cdr3_aa: CASSQERTADNEQFF

d_call: TRBD1
j_call: TRBJ1-6
v_call: TRBV6-5
clone_size: NA
cdr3_nt: TGTGCCTCCCGGACAGGGAATTCACCCCTCCACTTT
cdr3_aa: CASRTGNSPLHF

d_call: TRBD1
j_call: TRBJ2-7
v_call: TRBV28
clone_size: NA
cdr3_nt: TGTGCCAGCAGTGCGCCACGTCCGGGACAGGGGGGACACGAGCAGTACTTC
cdr3_aa: CASSAPRPGQGGHEQYF

d_call: NA
j_call: TRBJ2-3
v_call: TRBV7-2
clone_size: NA
cdr3_nt: TGTGCCAGCTCTAGAGGGTTCACAGATACGCAGTATTTT
cdr3_aa: CASSRGFTDTQYF

d_call: NA
j_call: TRBJ1-2
v_call: TRBV5-6
clone_size: once
cdr3_nt: TGTGCCAGCAGCTCGAAACTCCCCCAGGGGGGCTACACCTTC
cdr3_aa: CASSSKLPQGGYTF

d_call: NA
j_call: TRBJ1-4
v_call: TRBV7-9
clone_size: NA
cdr3_nt: TGTGCCAGCAGATCAGGGGAAAATGAAAAACTGTTTTTT
cdr3_aa: CASRSGENEKLFF

d_call: NA
j_call: TRBJ2-7
v_call: TRBV7-9
clone_size: NA
cdr3_nt: TGTGCCAGCAGTATATCAACTTACGAGCAGTACTTC
cdr3_aa: CASSISTYEQYF

d_call: TRBD1
j_call: TRBJ2-2
v_call: TRBV23-1
clone_size: NA
cdr3_nt: TGCGCCAGCAGTCAATCGGGGGACAGGGGGACGGACACCGGGGAGCTGTTTTTT
cdr3_aa: CASSQSGDRGTDTGELFF

d_call: NA
j_call: TRBJ2-1
v_call: TRBV18
clone_size: NA
cdr3_nt: TGTGCCAGCTCACCGGGACTCCTCAATGAGCAGTTCTTC
cdr3_aa: CASSPGLLNEQFF

d_call: NA
j_call: TRBJ1-6
v_call: TRBV5-1
clone_size: NA
cdr3_nt: TGCGCCAGCAGCTTGGACCCAGGGGATAATTCACCCCTCCACTTT
cdr3_aa: CASSLDPGDNSPLHF

d_call: TRBD1
j_call: TRBJ1-4
v_call: TRBV6-5
clone_size: once
cdr3_nt: TGTGCCAGCAGTCAGGGGGCGGTCGCTAATGAAAAACTGTTTTTT
cdr3_aa: CASSQGAVANEKLFF

d_call: TRBD2
j_call: TRBJ2-5
v_call: TRBV7-9
clone_size: NA
cdr3_nt: TGTGCCAGCGGACTAGCAACGGAGACCCAGTACTTC
cdr3_aa: CASGLATETQYF

d_call: TRBD1
j_call: TRBJ2-3
v_call: TRBV29-1
clone_size: NA
cdr3_nt: TGCAGCGTTGAAAGGGACAGAGACACAGATACGCAGTATTTT
cdr3_aa: CSVERDRDTDTQYF

d_call: TRBD1
j_call: TRBJ1-1
v_call: TRBV7-2
clone_size: NA
cdr3_nt: TGTGCCAGCAGCTTAGCCACGGACAGGGAGAAGGAGGGGGTGAACACTGAAGCTTTCTTT
cdr3_aa: CASSLATDREKEGVNTEAFF

d_call: TRBD1
j_call: TRBJ2-2
v_call: TRBV10-1
clone_size: NA
cdr3_nt: TGCGCCAGCAGGGAAGGACAGGGAAGTACGGGGGAGCTGTTTTTT
cdr3_aa: CASREGQGSTGELFF

d_call: NA
j_call: TRBJ1-5
v_call: TRBV2
clone_size: NA
cdr3_nt: TGTGCCAGCGGTCCCTCGGGATATAGCAATCAGCCCCAGCATTTT
cdr3_aa: CASGPSGYSNQPQHF

d_call: TRBD2
j_call: TRBJ2-7
v_call: TRBV11-2
clone_size: NA
cdr3_nt: TGTGCCAGCACCCCACGTCAAGGACTAGCGGTTCTAAGGGGGTACGAGCAGTACTTC
cdr3_aa: CASTPRQGLAVLRGYEQYF

d_call: TRBD1
j_call: TRBJ2-3
v_call: TRBV4-3
clone_size: NA
cdr3_nt: TGCGCCAGCAGCCAAGCGGACAGGAACACAGATACGCAGTATTTT
cdr3_aa: CASSQADRNTDTQYF

d_call: TRBD1
j_call: TRBJ1-6
v_call: TRBV18
clone_size: NA
cdr3_nt: TGTGCCAGCTCCCGGACAGGCCATAATTCACCCCTCCACTTT
cdr3_aa: CASSRTGHNSPLHF

d_call: TRBD1
j_call: TRBJ1-3
v_call: TRBV5-1
clone_size: NA
cdr3_nt: TGCGCCAGCAGCTGGGGACAGAGCTCTGGAAACACCATATATTTT
cdr3_aa: CASSWGQSSGNTIYF

d_call: NA
j_call: TRBJ2-3
v_call: TRBV4-1
clone_size: NA
cdr3_nt: TGCGCCAGCAGCCCGCCGGATGCGGTGGGTACGCAGTATTTT
cdr3_aa: CASSPPDAVGTQYF

d_call: NA
j_call: TRBJ1-1
v_call: TRBV5-1
clone_size: NA
cdr3_nt: TGCGCCAGCAGCTTGGATCGGGGGGCGGGAGCTTTCTTT
cdr3_aa: CASSLDRGAGAFF

d_call: NA
j_call: TRBJ2-3
v_call: TRBV18
clone_size: NA
cdr3_nt: TGTGCCAGCTCACCCGAGAGCTGGACATGGTCTGTTGATACGCAGTATTTT
cdr3_aa: CASSPESWTWSVDTQYF

d_call: TRBD1
j_call: TRBJ2-7
v_call: TRBV4-2
clone_size: NA
cdr3_nt: TGTGCCAGCAGCCAAAGACAGGGCGTCATCGAGCAGTACTTC
cdr3_aa: CASSQRQGVIEQYF

d_call: TRBD1
j_call: TRBJ2-1
v_call: TRBV7-9
clone_size: NA
cdr3_nt: TGTGCCAGCAGCTTAAGCCCAAGACAGGGTGACAATGAGCAGTTCTTC
cdr3_aa: CASSLSPRQGDNEQFF

d_call: NA
j_call: TRBJ2-1
v_call: TRBV7-6
clone_size: NA
cdr3_nt: TGTGCCAGCAGCTTAGTTGCCGGGGGGCCAAAGAGAGAGCAGTTCTTC
cdr3_aa: CASSLVAGGPKREQFF

d_call: TRBD2
j_call: TRBJ2-5
v_call: TRBV5-1
clone_size: once
cdr3_nt: TGCGCCAGCAGCTCCCTCGGGGGGGCCGAAGAGACCCAGTACTTC
cdr3_aa: CASSSLGGAEETQYF